The present entry profiles one T cell receptor beta chain with its context. Its target is not known. The entry originates in a study of blood T cells in healthy people across ages. Broader study findings: When set beside aged donors, long-lived donors presented more naive CD4+ cells and higher diversity. Changes in expanded clonotypes were possibly confounded, as the CMV status of donors was unknown.

A second PCR of roughly 7 to 11 cycles used a sample-barcoded 5' primer and a J-beta primer mix. Tags on each cDNA molecule came from a template-switch adaptor with 12 random nucleotides. Every sample gave at least 2.5 million paired-end reads containing CDR3. TCRdb analysed the 5' RACE reads with MiXCR anew, one entry per CDR3 protein. The sample shows some 1.4 million distinct CDR3 sequences, 40% to 50% of them seen only once. The V end was cut by 10 bases, the J end by 13 bases, with 14 bases between. This CDR3 is 10 amino acids long. Germline CDR1 reads SNHLY; CDR2 reads FYNNEI. The chain combines TRBV2 with TRBJ2-4; D not resolved. Material for sequencing was blood. The clonotype comes from a woman between 18 and 29 years old in good health. CDR3 amino acids: CATQGYGQYF. The CDR3 bases are TGTGCCACCCAAGGCTACGGGCAGTACTTC. The variable domain in full, with the rest retrieved from reference TRBV2 and TRBJ2-4, is EPEVTQTPSHQVTQMGQEVILRCVPISNHLYFYWYRQILGQKVEFLVSFYNNEISEKSEIFDDQFSVERPDGSNFTLKIRSTKLEDSAMYFCATQGYGQYFGAGTRLSVL.